The 30 T cell receptor beta chains listed next were all sequenced from one sample in a study of blood T cells in healthy people across ages. With a J-beta primer mix and a sample-barcoded 5' primer, a second PCR ran about 7 to 12 cycles. TCRdb passed the 5' RACE reads through MiXCR, listing each CDR3 protein once. This sample has around 790,000 distinct CDR3 sequences, with under 45% found just once. Sequencing used blood. These receptors all stem from a man aged 60 to 69 in good health.

The chain recombines TRBV20-1 with TRBJ2-7; no clear D. V was cut by 2 bases and J by 0 bases, with 14 bases left in between. Germline-derived CDR1 and CDR2 are DFQATT and SNEGSKA (reference sequence). CDR3 size: 15 residues. DNA of the CDR3: TGCAGTGCTAGACTCCCGACGACGGCCTCCTACGAGCAGTACTTC. Amino acids: CSARLPTTASYEQYF.

The rearrangement links TRBV4-3 to TRBJ1-1; weak D call: TRBD1 (6 bases). V lost 4 bases, J lost 5 bases, and 17 bases lay in between. Germline-derived CDR1 and CDR2 are LGHNA and YSLEER. The CDR3 sequence is 15 residues long. CDR3 sequence reads: CASSPGPGAETEAFF. The CDR3 nucleotides read TGCGCCAGCAGCCCTGGCCCGGGGGCGGAGACTGAAGCTTTCTTT.

V usage is TRBV7-9 and J usage is TRBJ1-2, with no clear D. Between the trimmed V and J ends, which lost 1 base and 7 bases, there was a span of 10 bases. The CDR3 consists of 13 residues. CDR1 is SEHNR and CDR2 is FQNEAQ in the germline V gene (reference sequence). Here the CDR3 reads CASSLGFMAGYTF. CDR3 nucleotide sequence: TGTGCCAGCAGCTTAGGTTTTATGGCTGGCTACACCTTC.

The V and J genes are TRBV10-3 and TRBJ2-5; D remains unclear. CDR3 length equals 13 residues. Germline CDR1 ENHRY, CDR2 SYGVKD. Between the trimmed V and J ends, which lost 4 bases and 1 base, there was a span of 7 bases. The CDR3: CAISARTQETQYF. The CDR3 nucleotides are TGTGCCATCAGTGCCAGAACCCAAGAGACCCAGTACTTC.

The chain combines TRBV28 with TRBJ2-3; 7 nucleotides match TRBD2. V lost 5 bases and J lost 4; bases outside the gene matches: 9. CDR3 length: 15 residues. The germline V gene has CDR1 MDHEN and CDR2 SYDVKM. In DNA form, the CDR3 reads TGTGCCAGCAGTACTAGAGCGGGGAGGGCAGATACGCAGTATTTT. The encoded protein is CASSTRAGRADTQYF.

This clonotype occurred a few times. The chain has TRBV28 and TRBJ1-5, with 8 bases aligning to TRBD1. This CDR3 region has 16 residues. The germline gives CDR1 MDHEN, CDR2 SYDVKM. J lost 6 bases, V lost 6 bases, and 13 bases had no gene match. For the CDR3, the DNA is TGTGCCAGCAGCACTCAATACGACAGGGGTCTTCAGCCCCAGCATTTT. Its protein product is CASSTQYDRGLQPQHF.

The chain combines TRBV4-1 with TRBJ1-4; TRBD1 aligns across 10 bases. The CDR3 sequence is 15 residues long. The germline gives CDR1 MGHRA, CDR2 YSYEKL. The J segment lost 7 bases and the V segment lost 4 bases, leaving 6 bases of the junction unmatched. The CDR3 bases are TGCGCCAGCAGCCTTCGACAGGGGGCCGTTGAAAAACTGTTTTTT. This sequence encodes CASSLRQGAVEKLFF.

The V gene is TRBV20-1, the J gene TRBJ1-6, with TRBD1 identical over 7 bases. The CDR3 is made up of 14 amino acids. The ends lost 6 bases at V and 7 bases at J; junction bases unmatched: 9. CDR1 and CDR2 from the germline V gene are DFQATT and SNEGSKA (reference sequence). CDR3 region: CSAPPGQRNSPLHF. The CDR3 DNA sequence: TGCAGTGCCCCACCGGGACAGAGAAATTCACCCCTCCACTTT.

There are a few counts of this clonotype. The chain combines TRBV9 with TRBJ2-5; the D gene is possibly TRBD2 (6 bases). The CDR3 has 14 amino acids. Germline lookup yields CDR1 SGDLS and CDR2 YYNGEE. V lost 4 bases and J lost 5, with 15 bases in between. CDR3 in amino acids: CASSPASVAETQYF. CDR3 sequence (DNA): TGTGCCAGCAGCCCGGCTAGCGTCGCCGAGACCCAGTACTTC.

The sample holds one count of this clonotype. The genes are TRBV27 and TRBJ1-5; TRBD1 matches at 10 bases. Trimming cost V 0 bases and J 4 bases; bases outside gene matches: 6. Germline values: CDR1 MNHEY, CDR2 SMNVEV (reference sequence). CDR3 length: 17 residues. This CDR3 is CASSLSGGTGVNQPQHF. CDR3 DNA sequence: TGTGCCAGCAGTTTATCTGGAGGGACAGGGGTGAATCAGCCCCAGCATTTT.

The genes are TRBV3-1 and TRBJ1-1; D perhaps matches TRBD1 (6 bases). Trimming took off 2 bases at V and 4 bases at J, with 14 bases between the two ends. Germline CDR1 and CDR2: LGHDT and YNNKEL (reference sequence). The CDR3 is 15 residues long. This chain's CDR3 is CASSQLGRGGTEAFF. In nucleotides, the CDR3 is TGTGCCAGCAGCCAACTCGGCAGGGGTGGCACTGAAGCTTTCTTT.

The chain employs TRBV3-1 and TRBJ1-1; D might be TRBD1 (5 bases). The CDR3 consists of 15 residues. Per germline, CDR1 LGHDT and CDR2 YNNKEL (reference sequence). Between the trimmed V and J ends, which lost 3 bases and 1 base, there was a span of 12 bases. For the CDR3, the DNA is TGTGCCAGCAGCCATTTCGGGGCAGAGAACACTGAAGCTTTCTTT. Encoded protein: CASSHFGAENTEAFF.

This sequence joins TRBV20-1 and TRBJ1-1; a possible D gene is TRBD1 (6 bases). Trimming removed 7 bases from V and 2 bases from J, with 23 bases in between. The CDR3 is 16 amino acids. CDR1 is DFQATT, CDR2 SNEGSKA, per germline (reference sequence). CDR3 sequence: CSVSIRGTYPNTEAFF. The CDR3 DNA reads TGCAGTGTTTCGATAAGGGGGACGTACCCTAACACTGAAGCTTTCTTT.

About this clonotype itself: This could be a read error, since a much larger clone is one nucleotide away. V is TRBV12-3 or TRBV12-4 and J is TRBJ2-5; D gene unclear. There are 13 residues in the CDR3. V shed 5 bases and J shed 0 bases, with 7 bases lying between them. CDR3 residues: CASSAPYQETQYF. The CDR3 DNA sequence: TGTGCCAGCAGTGCTCCGTACCAAGAGACCCAGTACTTC.

The sample holds many counts of this clonotype. The rearrangement links TRBV7-2 to TRBJ2-5; TRBD1 agrees at 8 bases. Germline V gene lookup returns CDR1 SGHTA and CDR2 FQGNSA. V shed 3 bases and J 4 bases; nucleotides not matched to a gene: 1. CDR3 length equals 13 residues. CDR3 in DNA: TGTGCCAGCAGCTTCGACAGGGGAGAGACCCAGTACTTC. Its protein product is CASSFDRGETQYF. Drawing the rest from reference TRBV7-2 and TRBJ2-5, the complete variable domain is GAGVSQSPSNKVTEKGKDVELRCDPISGHTALYWYRQSLGQGLEFLIYFQGNSAPDKSGLPSDRFSAERTGGSVSTLTIQRTQQEDSAVYLCASSFDRGETQYFGPGTRLLVL.

A word on this clonotype: One junction end disagrees with the germline gene, perhaps due to a read error. The chain carries TRBV30 and TRBJ2-2; TRBD1 matches at 9 bases. Germline assignment: CDR1 GTSNPN and CDR2 SVGIG (reference sequence). The CDR3 consists of 12 residues. The CDR3 region has the DNA TGTGCCGGGAGACAGGGGGCCGGGGAGCTGTTTTTT. It codes for CAGRQGAGELFF.

The rearrangement uses TRBV4-3 and TRBJ1-2; D gene uncertain. The V end lost 1 base, the J end lost 6 bases, and 9 bases lay between the germline ends. This CDR3 contains 13 residues. The germline gives CDR1 LGHNA, CDR2 YSLEER. CDR3 coding DNA: TGCGCCAGCAGCCAAGGACCCTGGGATGGCTACACCTTC. This translates into CASSQGPWDGYTF.

This clonotype was observed a few times. The chain combines TRBV12-3 or TRBV12-4 with TRBJ2-1; a weak D match, TRBD2 (7 bases). The J call is uncertain, as TRBJ2-7 better fits the DNA end. The CDR3 contains 17 residues. CDR3 nucleotide sequence: TGTGCCAGCAAAGCGGGGTCACAGGGATCGCCCTACAATGAGCAGTACTTC. It translates to CASKAGSQGSPYNEQYF.

This chain joins TRBV6-5 and TRBJ2-2; the D gene is possibly TRBD2 (6 bases). CDR1 is MNHEY and CDR2 is SVGAGI in the germline V gene. CDR3 size: 14 residues. Trimming pared 7 bases from V and 2 bases from J, leaving 11 bases between. DNA of the CDR3: TGTGCCAGCAAGCCTAGCGTAAACACCGGGGAGCTGTTTTTT. Translating gives CASKPSVNTGELFF.

This clonotype was counted between two and nine times. CDR3: CASSFTSGGAVNEQFF. The CDR3 DNA follows: TGTGCCAGCAGTTTTACTAGCGGGGGGGCCGTCAATGAGCAGTTCTTC. V usage is TRBV27 and J usage is TRBJ2-1, with 13 bases fitting TRBD2. This CDR3 comprises 16 residues. With V trimmed by 3 bases and J by 6 bases, 5 bases remained unmatched. Germline CDR1 reads MNHEY; CDR2 reads SMNVEV (reference sequence).

This clonotype was seen only once. The chain has TRBV30 and TRBJ1-4, with 8 nucleotides matching TRBD1. The CDR3 loop spans 14 amino acids. Germline lookup yields CDR1 GTSNPN and CDR2 SVGIG (reference sequence). V lost 2 bases, J lost 6 bases, and 5 bases stayed unmatched. The CDR3 reads CAWSNGQGHEKLFF. The CDR3 nucleotides are TGTGCCTGGAGTAATGGACAGGGTCATGAAAAACTGTTTTTT.

This clonotype was detected a few times. This chain connects TRBV7-2 to TRBJ2-1, with 8 nucleotides matching TRBD2. Trimming at V came to 5 bases and at J to 6 bases, leaving 15 bases not matched to a gene. CDR3 length: 17 amino acids. The germline gives CDR1 SGHTA, CDR2 FQGNSA. CDR3 sequence: CASSPQIRGLGLNEQFF. DNA of the CDR3: TGTGCCAGCAGCCCCCAGATCCGGGGACTAGGTCTCAATGAGCAGTTCTTC.

This clonotype was counted a few times. J is TRBJ2-7 and V is TRBV20-1, with D unresolved. Trimming pared 5 bases from V and 3 bases from J, leaving 17 bases between. Germline values: CDR1 DFQATT, CDR2 SNEGSKA (reference sequence). The CDR3 contains 14 residues. CDR3 region: CSAQSPQAVYEQYF. DNA of the CDR3: TGCAGTGCTCAAAGTCCTCAGGCGGTCTACGAGCAGTACTTC.

In its sample, this clonotype was seen a few times. V gene TRBV12-3 or TRBV12-4 combines with J gene TRBJ2-3; no definite D call. This CDR3 has 14 residues. V lost 3 bases and J 2 bases, leaving 9 bases between the germline ends. This CDR3 reads CASSLQPITDTQYF. The CDR3 DNA reads TGTGCCAGCAGTTTGCAGCCCATCACAGATACGCAGTATTTT.

This clonotype was counted a few times. The V call is TRBV20-1, the J call TRBJ2-6; 7 bases align to TRBD1. V shed 5 bases and J 1 base; nucleotides not matched to a gene: 8. Germline values: CDR1 DFQATT, CDR2 SNEGSKA (reference sequence). The CDR3 has 16 amino acids. CDR3 sequence (DNA): TGCAGTGCTTCGACAGGGCCGGGGTCTGGGGCCAACGTCCTGACTTTC. This encodes CSASTGPGSGANVLTF.

This clonotype was counted many times. The rearrangement joins TRBV9 to TRBJ2-7, with D perhaps TRBD1 or TRBD2 (5 bases each). The V gene lost 4 bases and the J gene lost 3 bases, with 14 bases spanning the gap. This CDR3 comprises 14 residues. From germline, CDR1 is SGDLS and CDR2 YYNGEE. In nucleotides, the CDR3 is TGTGCCAGCAGCCCACAGGTAACTAGCTACGAGCAGTACTTC. It is translated as CASSPQVTSYEQYF.

V and J are TRBV5-1 and TRBJ1-2, with 9 bases lining up with TRBD1. With V trimmed by 0 bases and J by 7 bases, 13 bases remained unmatched. Germline loops: CDR1 SGHRS, CDR2 YFSETQ. CDR3 length: 17 residues. CDR3 nucleotides: TGCGCCAGCAGCTTGGTGGGACAGGGCCTCGTTTCTGGTGGCTACACCTTC. It specifies CASSLVGQGLVSGGYTF.

V and J are TRBV29-1 and TRBJ2-7; 7 bases align to TRBD1. The CDR3 contains 14 residues. J gave up 2 bases and V 3 bases, and 7 bases lay outside the gene matches. From germline, CDR1 is SQVTM and CDR2 ANQGSEA. CDR3 bases: TGCAGCGTTGATAAGACAGGGAGTACCTACGAGCAGTACTTC. Translated, it gives CSVDKTGSTYEQYF.

The chain couples TRBV6-5 to TRBJ2-3, with D unresolved. The CDR3 length is 11 residues. The germline V and J ends were trimmed by 7 bases and 9 bases, with 11 bases remaining between them. The germline gives CDR1 MNHEY, CDR2 SVGAGI. The CDR3 DNA reads TGTGCCAGCATCAAAGGAGACACGCAGTATTTT. Its translation is CASIKGDTQYF.

This rearrangement joins TRBV12-5 to TRBJ2-1; TRBD1 aligns across 10 bases. CDR1 and CDR2 (germline): LGHNT, FRNRAP. The CDR3 is 14 residues long. With 6 bases clipped from V and 6 bases from J, the junction kept 5 bases outside the gene matches. CDR3 bases: TGTGCTAGTGGACCGGGACAGGGGATCAATGAGCAGTTCTTC. This codes for CASGPGQGINEQFF.